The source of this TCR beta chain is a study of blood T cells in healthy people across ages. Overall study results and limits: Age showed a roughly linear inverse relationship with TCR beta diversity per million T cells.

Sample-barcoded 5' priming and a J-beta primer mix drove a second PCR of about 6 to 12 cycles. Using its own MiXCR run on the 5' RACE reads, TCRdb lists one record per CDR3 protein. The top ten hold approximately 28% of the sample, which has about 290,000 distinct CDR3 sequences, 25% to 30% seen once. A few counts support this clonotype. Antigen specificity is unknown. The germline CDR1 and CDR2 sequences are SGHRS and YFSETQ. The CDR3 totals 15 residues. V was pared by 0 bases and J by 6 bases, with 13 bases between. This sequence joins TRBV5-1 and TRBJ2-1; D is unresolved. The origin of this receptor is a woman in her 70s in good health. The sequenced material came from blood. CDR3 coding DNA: TGCGCCAGCAGCTTGGCTTGGGGAAAGGCCAATGAGCAGTTCTTC. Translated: CASSLAWGKANEQFF.